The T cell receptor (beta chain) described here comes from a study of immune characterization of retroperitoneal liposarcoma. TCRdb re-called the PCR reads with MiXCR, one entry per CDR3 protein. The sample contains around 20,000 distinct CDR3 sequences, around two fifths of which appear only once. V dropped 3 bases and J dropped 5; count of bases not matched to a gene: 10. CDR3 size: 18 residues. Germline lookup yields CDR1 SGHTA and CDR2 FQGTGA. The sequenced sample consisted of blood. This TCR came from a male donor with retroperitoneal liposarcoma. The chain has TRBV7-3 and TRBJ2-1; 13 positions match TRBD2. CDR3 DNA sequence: TGTGCCAGCAGCTTTCGGACTAGCGGGAGTTGGGCCCACAATGAGCAGTTCTTC. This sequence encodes CASSFRTSGSWAHNEQFF.